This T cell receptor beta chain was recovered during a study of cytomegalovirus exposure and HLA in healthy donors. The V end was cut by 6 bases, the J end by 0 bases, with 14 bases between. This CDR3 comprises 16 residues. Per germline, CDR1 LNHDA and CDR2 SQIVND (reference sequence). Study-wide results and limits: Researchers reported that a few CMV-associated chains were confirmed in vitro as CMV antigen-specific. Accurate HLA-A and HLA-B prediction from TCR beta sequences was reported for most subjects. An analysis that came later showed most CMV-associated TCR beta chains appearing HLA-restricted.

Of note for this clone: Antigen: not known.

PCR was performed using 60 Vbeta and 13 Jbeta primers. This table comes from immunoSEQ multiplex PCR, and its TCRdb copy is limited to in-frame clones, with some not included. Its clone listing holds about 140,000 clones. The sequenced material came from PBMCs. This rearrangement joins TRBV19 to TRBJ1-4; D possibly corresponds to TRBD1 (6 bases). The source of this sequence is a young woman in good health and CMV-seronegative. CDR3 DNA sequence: TGTGCCAGTAGCCCGGGACACCTCGCAACTAATGAAAAACTGTTTTTT. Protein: CASSPGHLATNEKLFF.